What follows are 26 T cell receptor beta chains derived from one specimen sequenced in a study of early T cells in non-severe SARS-CoV-2 infection. TCRdb re-derived calls from the 5' RACE reads in MiXCR, one entry per CDR3 protein. The sample contains about 69,000 distinct CDR3 sequences, approximately 14% of which appear only once. Material: whole blood. The receptor source for this set is an adult who was a healthcare worker with PCR-confirmed SARS-CoV-2 infection or an uninfected control (not recorded which).

This clonotype was observed at least ten times. The genes are TRBV29-1 and TRBJ1-3; D is unclear. V was shortened by 6 bases and J by 1 base, with 7 bases between the two germline ends. The CDR3 extends over 12 amino acids. The germline CDR1 and CDR2 sequences are SQVTM and ANQGSEA. This CDR3 is CSVEGSGNTIYF. The CDR3, as DNA: TGCAGCGTAGAGGGATCTGGAAACACCATATATTTT. The whole variable domain, filled in from reference TRBV29-1 and TRBJ1-3, reads SAVISQKPSRDICQRGTSLTIQCQVDSQVTMMFWYRQQPGQSLTLIATANQGSEATYESGFVIDKFPISRPNLTFSTLTVSNMSPEDSSIYLCSVEGSGNTIYFGEGSWLTVV.

This clonotype was seen more than once but under ten times. V gene TRBV6-6 combines with J gene TRBJ1-6, with D possibly matching TRBD1 (6 bases). The CDR3 length is 14 residues. Trimming removed 7 bases from V and 7 bases from J, with 14 bases in between. The germline gives CDR1 MNHNY, CDR2 SVGAGI (reference sequence). CDR3 protein: CASTVSGENSPLHF. The DNA for the CDR3 is TGTGCCAGCACTGTCTCAGGGGAGAATTCACCCCTCCACTTT.

This clonotype was detected many times. The chain joins TRBV5-1 to TRBJ2-5; D is unclear. Germline values: CDR1 SGHRS, CDR2 YFSETQ. Trimming took off 0 bases at V and 4 bases at J, with 10 bases between the two ends. The length of the CDR3 is 14 residues. The CDR3 loop reads CASSLGSVPETQYF. The CDR3 DNA is TGCGCCAGCAGCTTGGGGTCAGTCCCAGAGACCCAGTACTTC.

This clonotype showed up just a few times. V gene TRBV5-1 combines with J gene TRBJ1-1, with D tentatively TRBD1 (6 bases). V was shortened by 3 bases and J by 2 bases, with 17 bases between the two germline ends. This CDR3 has 16 amino acids. Germline V gene lookup returns CDR1 SGHRS and CDR2 YFSETQ. The CDR3 coding sequence is TGCGCCAGCAGCTCCGGGATTTCCGGGGGCAACACTGAAGCTTTCTTT. Protein product: CASSSGISGGNTEAFF.

This clonotype turned up a few times. This chain uses TRBV5-1 with TRBJ2-3; 11 bases map to TRBD2. V lost 4 bases, J lost 4 bases, and 5 bases stayed unmatched. This CDR3 contains 15 residues. In germline, CDR1 is SGHRS, CDR2 YFSETQ. CDR3 sequence (DNA): TGCGCCAGCAGCCCTCTAGCGGGGGGCCCAGATACGCAGTATTTT. Its protein is CASSPLAGGPDTQYF.

This clonotype turned up a few times. The chain couples TRBV25-1 to TRBJ2-3; TRBD2 might be the D (5 bases). Per the germline V gene, CDR1 is MGHDK and CDR2 is SYGVNS. The CDR3 runs 15 residues. The V end was cut by 2 bases, the J end by 0 bases, with 9 bases between. CDR3 sequence: CASSEPWTSTDTQYF. The CDR3 DNA sequence: TGTGCCAGCAGTGAACCCTGGACTAGCACAGATACGCAGTATTTT. Complete variable domain (other parts from reference TRBV25-1 and TRBJ2-3): EADIYQTPRYLVIGTGKKITLECSQTMGHDKMYWYQQDPGMELHLIHYSYGVNSTEKGDLSSESTVSRIRTEHFPLTLESARPSHTSQYLCASSEPWTSTDTQYFGPGTRLTVL.

This clonotype was counted many times. The rearrangement uses TRBV28 and TRBJ1-5, with unresolved D. Germline lookup yields CDR1 MDHEN and CDR2 SYDVKM. V lost 6 bases to trimming and J lost 0 bases, with 6 bases between them. The CDR3 is 13 residues long. This chain's CDR3 is CASREVSNQPQHF. DNA for the CDR3: TGTGCCAGCAGAGAGGTTAGCAATCAGCCCCAGCATTTT.

This clonotype was counted a few times. The chain couples TRBV5-5 to TRBJ1-2, with a weak D call TRBD1 (5 bases). Germline CDR1 and CDR2: SGHKS and YYEKEE (reference sequence). The CDR3 sequence is 11 residues long. Deletions cut 5 bases from V and 8 bases from J, with 10 bases between. The CDR3 spells CASSRDGGYTF. The CDR3 coding sequence is TGTGCCAGCAGTCGGGACGGAGGCTACACCTTC.

This clonotype was recorded a few times. The chain couples TRBV3-1 to TRBJ1-4, with TRBD1 matching 10 bases. This CDR3 is 18 amino acids long. V shed 4 bases, J shed 5 bases, and the junction held 13 bases outside the gene matches. Germline assignment: CDR1 LGHDT and CDR2 YNNKEL (reference sequence). CDR3: CASSLFLSGQGGNEKLFF. The CDR3 bases are TGTGCCAGCAGCCTCTTCCTCTCCGGACAGGGGGGAAATGAAAAACTGTTTTTT. Drawing the rest from reference TRBV3-1 and TRBJ1-4, the complete variable domain is DTAVSQTPKYLVTQMGNDKSIKCEQNLGHDTMYWYKQDSKKFLKIMFSYNNKELIINETVPNRFSPKSPDKAHLNLHINSLELGDSAVYFCASSLFLSGQGGNEKLFFGSGTQLSVL.

This clonotype has ten or more counts. The CDR3 protein is CSVDGGTTATQYF. Written as DNA, the CDR3 is TGCAGCGTTGATGGGGGGACCACGGCGACCCAGTACTTC. J is TRBJ2-5 and V is TRBV29-1; TRBD2 might be the D (6 bases). Trimming shortened V by 3 bases and J by 7 bases, and 15 bases separated the two germline ends. The V gene's germline CDR1 is SQVTM and CDR2 ANQGSEA. The CDR3 extends over 13 amino acids.

This clonotype was seen at least ten times. The rearrangement uses TRBV20-1 and TRBJ2-1, with TRBD1 as a possible D gene (5 bases). Germline V gene lookup returns CDR1 DFQATT and CDR2 SNEGSKA (reference sequence). V was trimmed by 0 bases and J by 8 bases, leaving 20 bases between them. This CDR3 comprises 16 residues. The CDR3 DNA is TGCAGTGCTAGAGATCACCTCAGGGAAGCCAACGATGAGCAGTTCTTC. This gives the protein CSARDHLREANDEQFF.

V usage is TRBV5-1 and J usage is TRBJ2-2; D is uncertain. Trimming pared 1 base from V and 5 bases from J, leaving 9 bases between. The CDR3 runs to 14 residues. The germline V gene has CDR1 SGHRS and CDR2 YFSETQ. CDR3 loop: CASSLNLVTGELFF. The CDR3 nucleotides are TGCGCCAGCAGCTTGAACCTTGTAACCGGGGAGCTGTTTTTT.

The chain couples TRBV5-6 to TRBJ2-1; 14 bases map to TRBD2. V dropped 5 bases and J dropped 2; count of bases not matched to a gene: 12. CDR1 is SGHDT and CDR2 is YYEEEE in the germline V gene. The CDR3 covers 19 residues. The CDR3 loop reads CASSRTGTSGRSTYNEQFF. The CDR3, as DNA: TGTGCCAGCAGTCGTACCGGGACTAGCGGGAGATCTACCTACAATGAGCAGTTCTTC. Supplemented by reference TRBV5-6 and TRBJ2-1, the full variable domain reads DAGVTQSPTHLIKTRGQQVTLRCSPKSGHDTVSWYQQALGQGPQFIFQYYEEEERQRGNFPDRFSGHQFPNYSSELNVNALLLGDSALYLCASSRTGTSGRSTYNEQFFGPGTRLTVL.

The rearrangement joins TRBV20-1 to TRBJ1-2, with D maybe TRBD1 (6 bases). The germline CDR1 and CDR2 sequences are DFQATT and SNEGSKA (reference sequence). The CDR3 runs to 13 residues. The V gene lost 5 bases and the J gene lost 4 bases, with 14 bases spanning the gap. The CDR3 loop reads CSAVQTGSYGYTF. The DNA of the CDR3 is TGCAGTGCTGTTCAGACAGGCTCCTATGGCTACACCTTC.

This clonotype was detected a few times. V gene TRBV24-1 combines with J gene TRBJ2-2; D ambiguous. This CDR3 has 12 amino acids. Between the trimmed V and J ends, which lost 0 bases and 7 bases, there was a span of 2 bases. The germline V gene encodes CDR1 KGHDR and CDR2 SFDVKD. CDR3 sequence (DNA): TGTGCCACCAGTGATTTGGGCGGGGAGCTGTTTTTT. Translation: CATSDLGGELFF.

The V gene is TRBV2, the J gene TRBJ1-2; the D is unclear. The CDR3 totals 13 residues. Trimming took off 6 bases at V and 7 bases at J, with 15 bases between the two ends. Germline-derived CDR1 and CDR2 are SNHLY and FYNNEI. Written as DNA, the CDR3 is TGTGCCAGCAGGCCCGAGGGAAGCCTTGGCTACACCTTC. Its translation is CASRPEGSLGYTF.

This rearrangement joins TRBV19 to TRBJ2-7; perhaps TRBD2 as D (6 bases). The CDR3 is 14 residues long. Germline assignment: CDR1 LNHDA and CDR2 SQIVND (reference sequence). Trimming stripped 2 bases from V and 2 bases from J, with 10 bases between. CDR3 residues: CASSIKGTPYEQYF. The CDR3 coding sequence is TGTGCCAGTAGTATAAAAGGGACTCCCTACGAGCAGTACTTC.

This clonotype has at least ten counts. The V gene is TRBV9, the J gene TRBJ2-7; 11 bases are a match to TRBD2. V lost 4 bases, J lost 4 bases, and 10 bases stayed unmatched. This CDR3 is 16 amino acids long. Per the germline V gene, CDR1 is SGDLS and CDR2 is YYNGEE. DNA for the CDR3: TGTGCCAGCAGCTCAGCCCGGGCTAGCGGGAGGTACGAGCAGTACTTC. It encodes CASSSARASGRYEQYF.

A few counts support this clonotype. The chain uses TRBV28 and TRBJ1-5; D gene uncertain. Germline V gives CDR1 MDHEN, CDR2 SYDVKM. The CDR3 is made up of 15 amino acids. V was trimmed by 3 bases and J by 1 base, leaving 10 bases between them. The CDR3 here is CASSFLGESNQPQHF. In DNA, the CDR3 is TGTGCCAGCAGTTTCCTCGGGGAAAGCAATCAGCCCCAGCATTTT.

Ten or more counts support this clonotype. The gene calls are TRBV4-1 and TRBJ1-5; D remains ambiguous. Between the trimmed V and J ends, which lost 0 bases and 4 bases, there was a span of 10 bases. Germline V gene lookup returns CDR1 MGHRA and CDR2 YSYEKL. The CDR3 is 15 residues long. The DNA of the CDR3 is TGCGCCAGCAGCCAAGAGGGCAGTCCAAATCAGCCCCAGCATTTT. As protein: CASSQEGSPNQPQHF.

The chain couples TRBV19 to TRBJ2-2; a possible D gene is TRBD2 (6 bases). The CDR3 consists of 15 residues. The V end lost 1 base, the J end lost 4 bases, and 10 bases lay between the germline ends. Germline V CDR1 and CDR2: LNHDA, SQIVND (reference sequence). CDR3 amino acids: CASSIVGGSTGELFF. CDR3 bases: TGTGCCAGTAGTATAGTAGGAGGGAGCACCGGGGAGCTGTTTTTT.

This clonotype has more than one count but fewer than ten. V is TRBV6-4 and J is TRBJ2-2; no firm D call. V was cut by 0 bases and J by 3 bases, with 2 bases left in between. From germline, CDR1 is MRHNA and CDR2 SNTAGT. The CDR3 runs 13 residues. CDR3 residues: CASSDSYTGELFF. CDR3 nucleotide sequence: TGTGCCAGCAGTGACTCCTACACCGGGGAGCTGTTTTTT.

This clonotype was seen a handful of times. V gene TRBV29-1 combines with J gene TRBJ2-1, with unresolved D. This CDR3 region has 13 residues. V dropped 2 bases and J dropped 6 bases, with 11 bases sitting between them. CDR1 is SQVTM, CDR2 ANQGSEA, per germline. CDR3 in DNA: TGCAGCGTTGAACGGCTTGCGTCCAATGAGCAGTTCTTC. Protein sequence: CSVERLASNEQFF.

This clonotype was observed many times. The CDR3 bases are TGTGCCAGCAGTTTGGGTTTCTCTGGAAACACCATATATTTT. Translated: CASSLGFSGNTIYF. The chain couples TRBV12-3 or TRBV12-4 to TRBJ1-3; no firm D call. The CDR3 has 14 residues. V lost 3 bases to trimming and J lost 0 bases, with 6 bases between them.

This clonotype has at least ten counts. The CDR3 DNA is TGTGCCAGCGGATCAAAAGGCCTAGGGGGCTACACCTTC. As protein: CASGSKGLGGYTF. The chain links TRBV12-3 or TRBV12-4 to TRBJ1-2; D gene ambiguous. The CDR3 spans 13 residues. V shed 8 bases and J shed 8 bases, with 18 bases lying between them.

In this sample, this clonotype turned up a few times. This rearrangement joins TRBV9 to TRBJ2-5; TRBD2 matches at 8 bases. V shed 4 bases and J 4 bases; nucleotides not matched to a gene: 15. This CDR3 region has 17 residues. Germline loops: CDR1 SGDLS, CDR2 YYNGEE. This CDR3 reads CASSSGVTSGGRETQYF. The CDR3 nucleotides are TGTGCCAGCAGCAGCGGGGTCACGAGCGGGGGTCGAGAGACCCAGTACTTC. The full variable domain, with the rest looked up from reference TRBV9 and TRBJ2-5, is DSGVTQTPKHLITATGQRVTLRCSPRSGDLSVYWYQQSLDQGLQFLIQYYNGEERAKGNILERFSAQQFPDLHSELNLSSLELGDSALYFCASSSGVTSGGRETQYFGPGTRLLVL.